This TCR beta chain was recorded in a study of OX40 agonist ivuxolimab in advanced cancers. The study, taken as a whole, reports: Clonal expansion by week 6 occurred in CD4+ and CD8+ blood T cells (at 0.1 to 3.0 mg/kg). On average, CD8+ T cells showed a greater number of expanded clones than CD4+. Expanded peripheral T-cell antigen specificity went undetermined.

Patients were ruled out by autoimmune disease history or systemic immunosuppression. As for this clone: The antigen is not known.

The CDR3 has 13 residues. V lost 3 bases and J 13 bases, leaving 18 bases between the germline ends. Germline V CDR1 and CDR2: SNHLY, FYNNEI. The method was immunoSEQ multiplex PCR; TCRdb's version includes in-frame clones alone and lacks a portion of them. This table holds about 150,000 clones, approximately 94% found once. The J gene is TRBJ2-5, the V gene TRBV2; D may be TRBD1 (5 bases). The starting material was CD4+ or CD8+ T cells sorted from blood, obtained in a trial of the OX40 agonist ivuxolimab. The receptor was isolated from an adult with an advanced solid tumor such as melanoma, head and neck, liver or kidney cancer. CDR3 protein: CASSEQGQGPSYF. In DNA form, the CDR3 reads TGTGCCAGCAGTGAGCAGGGTCAGGGTCCGTCGTACTTC.